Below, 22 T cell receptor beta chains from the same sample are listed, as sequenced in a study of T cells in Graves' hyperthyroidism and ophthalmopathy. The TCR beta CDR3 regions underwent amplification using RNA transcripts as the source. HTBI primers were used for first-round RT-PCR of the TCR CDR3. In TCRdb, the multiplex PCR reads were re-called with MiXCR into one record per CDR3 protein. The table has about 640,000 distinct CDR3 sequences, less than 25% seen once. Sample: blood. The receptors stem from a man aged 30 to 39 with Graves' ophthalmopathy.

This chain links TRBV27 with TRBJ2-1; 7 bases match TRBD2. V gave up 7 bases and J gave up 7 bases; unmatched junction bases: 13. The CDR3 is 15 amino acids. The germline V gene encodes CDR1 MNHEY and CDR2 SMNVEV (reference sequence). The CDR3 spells CASTTGGWGINEQFF. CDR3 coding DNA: TGTGCCAGCACCACGGGGGGTTGGGGGATTAATGAGCAGTTCTTC.

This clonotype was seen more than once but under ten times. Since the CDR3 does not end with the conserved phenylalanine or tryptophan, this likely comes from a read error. CDR3 in DNA: TGTGCCAGCCAGGGACCGGTTAACACTGAAGCTTTCCTT. Residues: CASQGPVNTEAFL. The rearrangement uses TRBV9 and TRBJ1-1; D may be TRBD1 (5 bases). V was pared by 7 bases and J by 2 bases, with 12 bases between. Per germline, CDR1 SGDLS and CDR2 YYNGEE. This CDR3 has 13 amino acids.

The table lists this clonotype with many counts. CDR3 in DNA: TGTGCCAGCAGAACCGGGACAGGAGGACTAGCGGGAGTCAATGAGCAGTTCTTC. This sequence encodes CASRTGTGGLAGVNEQFF. The rearrangement joins TRBV28 to TRBJ2-1; 13 nucleotides align to TRBD2. CDR3 length: 18 residues. Trimming at V came to 6 bases and at J to 6 bases, leaving 14 bases not matched to a gene. Germline V gives CDR1 MDHEN, CDR2 SYDVKM.

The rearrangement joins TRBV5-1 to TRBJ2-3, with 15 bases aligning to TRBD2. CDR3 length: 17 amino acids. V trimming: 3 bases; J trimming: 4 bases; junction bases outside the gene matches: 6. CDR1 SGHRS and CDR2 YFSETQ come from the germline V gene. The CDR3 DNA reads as TGCGCCAGCAGCTATCTGGGACTAGCGGGAGGTGCAGATACGCAGTATTTT. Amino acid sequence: CASSYLGLAGGADTQYF.

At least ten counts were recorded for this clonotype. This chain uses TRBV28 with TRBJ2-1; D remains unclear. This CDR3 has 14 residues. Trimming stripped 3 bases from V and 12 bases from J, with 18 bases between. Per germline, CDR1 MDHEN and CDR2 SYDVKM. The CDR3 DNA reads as TGTGCCAGCAGTTTCGGAAGGGCCCTCGATGGGCAGTTCTTC. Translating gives CASSFGRALDGQFF.

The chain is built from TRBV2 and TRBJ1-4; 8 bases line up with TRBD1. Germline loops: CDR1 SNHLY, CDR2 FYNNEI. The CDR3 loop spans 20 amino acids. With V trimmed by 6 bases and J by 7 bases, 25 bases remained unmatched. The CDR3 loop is CASRLTDREKEGLATEKLFF. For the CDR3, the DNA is TGTGCCAGCAGACTCACGGACAGGGAGAAAGAAGGATTGGCGACTGAAAAACTGTTTTTT.

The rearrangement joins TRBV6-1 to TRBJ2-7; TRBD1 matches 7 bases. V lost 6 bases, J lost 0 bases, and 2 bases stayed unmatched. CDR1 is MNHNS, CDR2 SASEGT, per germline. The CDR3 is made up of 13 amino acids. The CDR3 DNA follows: TGTGCCAGCAGGAGGGACAGCTCCTACGAGCAGTACTTC. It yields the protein CASRRDSSYEQYF.

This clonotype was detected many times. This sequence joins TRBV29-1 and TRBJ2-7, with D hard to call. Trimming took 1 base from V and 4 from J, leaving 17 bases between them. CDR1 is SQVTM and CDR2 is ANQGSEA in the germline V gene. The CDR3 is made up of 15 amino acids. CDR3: CSVEVATPRRYEQYF. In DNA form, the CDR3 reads TGCAGCGTTGAAGTCGCGACACCTAGGCGATACGAGCAGTACTTC.

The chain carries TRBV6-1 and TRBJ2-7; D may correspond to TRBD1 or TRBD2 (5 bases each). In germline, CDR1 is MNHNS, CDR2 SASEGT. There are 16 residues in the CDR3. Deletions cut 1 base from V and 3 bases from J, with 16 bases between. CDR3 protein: CASSEEIPGRSYEQYF. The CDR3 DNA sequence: TGTGCCAGCAGTGAAGAGATACCGGGACGGAGCTACGAGCAGTACTTC.

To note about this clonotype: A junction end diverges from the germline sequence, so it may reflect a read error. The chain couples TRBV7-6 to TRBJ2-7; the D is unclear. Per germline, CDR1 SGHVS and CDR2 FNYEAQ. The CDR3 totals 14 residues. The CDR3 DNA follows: TGTGCCAGAAGCTTAGAACAGAAAGGCTACGAGCAGTACTTC. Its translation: CARSLEQKGYEQYF.

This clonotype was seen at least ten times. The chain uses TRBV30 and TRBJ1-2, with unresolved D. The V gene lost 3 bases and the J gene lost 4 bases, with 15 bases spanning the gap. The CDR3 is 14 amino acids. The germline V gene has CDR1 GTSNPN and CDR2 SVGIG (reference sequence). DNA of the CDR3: TGTGCCTGGAGCTTTCTCCGGCGGATCTATGGCTACACCTTC. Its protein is CAWSFLRRIYGYTF.

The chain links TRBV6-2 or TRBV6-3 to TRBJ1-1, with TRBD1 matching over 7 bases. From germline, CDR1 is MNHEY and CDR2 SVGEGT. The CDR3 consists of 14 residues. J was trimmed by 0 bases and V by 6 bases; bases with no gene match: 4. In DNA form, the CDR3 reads TGTGCCAGCAGGGGAGGGGGCGTGAACACTGAAGCTTTCTTT. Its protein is CASRGGGVNTEAFF.

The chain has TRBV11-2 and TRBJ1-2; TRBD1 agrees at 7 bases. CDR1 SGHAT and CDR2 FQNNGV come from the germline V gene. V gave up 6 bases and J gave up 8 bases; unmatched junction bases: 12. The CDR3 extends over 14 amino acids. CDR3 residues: CASSSETGMSGYTF. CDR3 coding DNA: TGTGCCAGCAGTTCCGAGACAGGGATGAGCGGCTACACCTTC.

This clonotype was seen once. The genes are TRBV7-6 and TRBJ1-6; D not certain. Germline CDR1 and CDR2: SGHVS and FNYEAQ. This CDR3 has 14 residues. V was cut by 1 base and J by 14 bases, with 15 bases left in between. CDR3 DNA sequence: TGTGCCAGCAGCTTAGGCGAGGACCCATTCACCCTCCACTTT. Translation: CASSLGEDPFTLHF.

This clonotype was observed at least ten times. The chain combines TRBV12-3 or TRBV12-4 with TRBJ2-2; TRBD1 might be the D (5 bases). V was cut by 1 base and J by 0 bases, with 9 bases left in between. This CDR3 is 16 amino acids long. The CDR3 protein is CASSLGQGTNTGELFF. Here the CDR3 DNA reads TGTGCCAGCAGTTTAGGGCAGGGCACGAACACCGGGGAGCTGTTTTTT.

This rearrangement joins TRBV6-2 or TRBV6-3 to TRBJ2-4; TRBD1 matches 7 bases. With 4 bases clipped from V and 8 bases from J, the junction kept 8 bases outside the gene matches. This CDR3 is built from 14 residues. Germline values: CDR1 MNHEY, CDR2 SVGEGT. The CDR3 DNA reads TGTGCCAGCAGTTTTCTGACCGGACAGGACATTCAGTACTTC. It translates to CASSFLTGQDIQYF.

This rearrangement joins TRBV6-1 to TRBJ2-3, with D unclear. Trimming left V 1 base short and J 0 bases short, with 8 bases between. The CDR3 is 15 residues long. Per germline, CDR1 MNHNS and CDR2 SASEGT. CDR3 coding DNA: TGTGCCAGCAGTGAAGGGCCCGGGAGCACAGATACGCAGTATTTT. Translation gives CASSEGPGSTDTQYF.

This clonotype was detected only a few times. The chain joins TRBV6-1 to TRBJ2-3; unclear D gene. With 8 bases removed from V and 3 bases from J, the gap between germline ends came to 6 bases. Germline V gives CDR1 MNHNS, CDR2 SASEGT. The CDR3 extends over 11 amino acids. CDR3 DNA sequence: TGTGCCAGCGGTTGGACAGATACGCAGTATTTT. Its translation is CASGWTDTQYF.

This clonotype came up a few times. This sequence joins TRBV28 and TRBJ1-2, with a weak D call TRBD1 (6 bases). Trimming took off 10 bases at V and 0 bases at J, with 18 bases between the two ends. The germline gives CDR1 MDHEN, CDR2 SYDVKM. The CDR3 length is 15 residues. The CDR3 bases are TGTGCCACCCTCAGGGGAATGGGCACTAACTATGGCTACACCTTC. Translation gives CATLRGMGTNYGYTF.

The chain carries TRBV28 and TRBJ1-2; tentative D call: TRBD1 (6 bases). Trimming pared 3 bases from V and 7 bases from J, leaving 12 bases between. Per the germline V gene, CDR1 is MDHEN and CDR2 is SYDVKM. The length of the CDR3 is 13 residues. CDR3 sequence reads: CASSLGGGTGYTF. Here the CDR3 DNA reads TGTGCCAGCAGTTTGGGAGGGGGTACTGGCTACACCTTC.

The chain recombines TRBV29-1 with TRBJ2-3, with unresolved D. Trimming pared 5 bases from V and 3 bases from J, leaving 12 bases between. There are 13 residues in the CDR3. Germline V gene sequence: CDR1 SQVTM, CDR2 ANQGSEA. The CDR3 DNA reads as TGCAGCGTTAAGCGCTTGGAGACAGATACGCAGTATTTT. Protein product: CSVKRLETDTQYF.

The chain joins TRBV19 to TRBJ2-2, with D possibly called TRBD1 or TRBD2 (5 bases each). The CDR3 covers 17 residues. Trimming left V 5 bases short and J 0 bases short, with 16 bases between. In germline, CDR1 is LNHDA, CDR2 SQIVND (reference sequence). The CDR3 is CASSSPGTDANTGELFF. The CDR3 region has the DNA TGTGCCAGTAGTTCCCCTGGGACGGACGCGAACACCGGGGAGCTGTTTTTT.